This paragraph reports one TCR beta chain. Its antigen is not identified. This sample was taken from a study of shared clonotypes between healthy human individuals. Study at large: Each donor's CD8 memory used one plate, CD8 naive two, each CD4 subset three.

The study, taken as a whole, reports: Larger estimated richness was generally recorded for naive subsets relative to memory subsets.

As originally analysed: As immunoSEQ supplied junction-only sequences (without quality scores), filtering differed. The data were produced by immunoSEQ multiplex PCR, yet TCRdb's version contains in-frame clones alone and is incomplete. V and J calls and clone size are as listed in that table; D and trimming were resolved from the DNA. The repertoire holds 950,000 to 1,200,000 clones, around 77% seen once, with almost 0.9% in the top ten. V lost 2 bases, J lost 4 bases, and 8 bases lay in between. The CDR3 length is 14 residues. Germline loops: CDR1 SGHVS, CDR2 FQNEAQ. The chain employs TRBV7-8 and TRBJ2-2; D is undetermined. The TCR originated in a man younger than 35 in good health. Some clones in this sample may be carry-over from other donors' samples. The sequencing input was memory CD4+ T cells from PBMCs. Subset noted: CD45RA-negative fraction. CDR3 sequence reads: CASSLRDGTGELFF. DNA for the CDR3: TGTGCCAGCAGCTTAAGAGATGGCACCGGGGAGCTGTTTTTT.